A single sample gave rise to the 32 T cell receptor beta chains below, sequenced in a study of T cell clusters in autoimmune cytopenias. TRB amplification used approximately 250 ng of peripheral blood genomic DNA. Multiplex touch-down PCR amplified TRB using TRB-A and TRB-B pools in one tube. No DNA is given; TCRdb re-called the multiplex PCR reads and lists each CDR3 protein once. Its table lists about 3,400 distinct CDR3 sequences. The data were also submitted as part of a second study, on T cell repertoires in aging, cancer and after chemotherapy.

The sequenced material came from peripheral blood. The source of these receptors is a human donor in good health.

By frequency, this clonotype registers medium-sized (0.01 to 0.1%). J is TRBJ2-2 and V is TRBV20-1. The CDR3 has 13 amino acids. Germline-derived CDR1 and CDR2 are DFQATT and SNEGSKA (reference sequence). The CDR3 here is CSARSLAGWELFF.

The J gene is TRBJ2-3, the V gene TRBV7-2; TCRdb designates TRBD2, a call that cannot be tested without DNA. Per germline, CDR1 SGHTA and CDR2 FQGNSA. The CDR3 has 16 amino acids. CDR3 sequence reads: CASSQTGTSGSNTQYF.

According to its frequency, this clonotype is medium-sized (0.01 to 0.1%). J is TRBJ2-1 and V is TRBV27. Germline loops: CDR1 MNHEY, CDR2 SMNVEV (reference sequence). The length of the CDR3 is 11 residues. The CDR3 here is CASSFWGEQFF.

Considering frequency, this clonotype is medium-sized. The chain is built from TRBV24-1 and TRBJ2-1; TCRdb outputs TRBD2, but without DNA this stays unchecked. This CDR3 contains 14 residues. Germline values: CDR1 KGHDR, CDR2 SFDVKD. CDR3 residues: CATSDRTRGNEQFF.

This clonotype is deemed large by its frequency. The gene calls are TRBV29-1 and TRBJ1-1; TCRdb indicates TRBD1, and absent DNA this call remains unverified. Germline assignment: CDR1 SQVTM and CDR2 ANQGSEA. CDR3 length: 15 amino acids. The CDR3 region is CSVGGQMGANTEAFF.

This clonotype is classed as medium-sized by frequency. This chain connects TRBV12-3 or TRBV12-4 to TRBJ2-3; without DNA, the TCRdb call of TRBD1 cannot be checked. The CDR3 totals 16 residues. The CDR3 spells CASNWPQGAPTDTQYF.

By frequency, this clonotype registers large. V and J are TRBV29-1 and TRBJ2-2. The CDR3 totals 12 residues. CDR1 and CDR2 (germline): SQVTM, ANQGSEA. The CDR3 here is CSVEGTAGELFF.

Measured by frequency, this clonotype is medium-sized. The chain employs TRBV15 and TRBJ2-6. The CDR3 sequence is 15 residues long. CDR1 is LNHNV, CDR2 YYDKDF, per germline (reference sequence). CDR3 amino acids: CATSRVAGGTSVLTF.

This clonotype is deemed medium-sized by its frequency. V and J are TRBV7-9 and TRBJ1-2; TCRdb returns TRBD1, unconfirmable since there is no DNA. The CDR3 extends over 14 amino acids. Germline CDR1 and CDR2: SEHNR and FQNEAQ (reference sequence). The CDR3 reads CASSKGTGDYGYTF.

The chain's CDR3 is CASSPPSRAVGEKLFF. The chain carries TRBV2 and TRBJ1-4; TCRdb lists TRBD1, though no DNA is available to test this call. The length of the CDR3 is 16 residues. CDR1 is SNHLY, CDR2 FYNNEI, per germline.

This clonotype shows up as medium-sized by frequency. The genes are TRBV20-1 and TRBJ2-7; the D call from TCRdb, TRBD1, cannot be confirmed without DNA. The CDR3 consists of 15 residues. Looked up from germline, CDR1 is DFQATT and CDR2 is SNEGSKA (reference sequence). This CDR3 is CSARTGQGLTYEQYF.

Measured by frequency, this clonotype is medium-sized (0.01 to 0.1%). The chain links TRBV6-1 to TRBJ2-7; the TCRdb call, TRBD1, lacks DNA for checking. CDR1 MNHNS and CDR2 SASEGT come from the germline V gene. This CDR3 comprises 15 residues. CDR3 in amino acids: CASSDPSVRGYEQYF.

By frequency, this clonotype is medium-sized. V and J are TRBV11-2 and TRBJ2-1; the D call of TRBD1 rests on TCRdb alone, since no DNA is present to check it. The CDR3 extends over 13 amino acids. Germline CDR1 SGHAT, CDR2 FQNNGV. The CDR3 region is CASSLDGQNEQFF.

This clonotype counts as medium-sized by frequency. This CDR3 reads CASSRRPQGAGETQYF. V is TRBV7-2 and J is TRBJ2-5; checking the TCRdb D call of TRBD1 is not possible without DNA. The CDR3 totals 16 residues. Looked up from germline, CDR1 is SGHTA and CDR2 is FQGNSA.

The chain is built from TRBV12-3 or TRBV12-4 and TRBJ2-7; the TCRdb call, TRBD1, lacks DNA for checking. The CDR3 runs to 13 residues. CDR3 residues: CASRGQGVGEQYF.

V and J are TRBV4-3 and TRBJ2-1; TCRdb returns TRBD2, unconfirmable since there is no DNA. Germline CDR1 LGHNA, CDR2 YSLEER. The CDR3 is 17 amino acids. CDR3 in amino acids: CASSHRLGLAGGNEQFF.

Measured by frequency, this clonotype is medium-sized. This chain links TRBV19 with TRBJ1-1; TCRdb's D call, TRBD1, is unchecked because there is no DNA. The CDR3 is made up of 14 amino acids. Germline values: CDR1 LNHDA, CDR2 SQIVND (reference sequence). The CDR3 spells CASSLGQGGTEAFF.

The CDR3: CASSSRDRDRFSSYNEQFF. The chain carries TRBV5-1 and TRBJ2-1; lacking DNA, the TRBD1 call made by TCRdb goes unchecked. CDR1 and CDR2 (germline): SGHRS, YFSETQ. There are 19 residues in the CDR3. Full variable domain (outside the CDR3, taken from reference TRBV5-1 and TRBJ2-1): KAGVTQTPRYLIKTRGQQVTLSCSPISGHRSVSWYQQTPGQGLQFLFEYFSETQRNKGNFPGRFSGRQFSNSRSEMNVSTLELGDSALYLCASSSRDRDRFSSYNEQFFGPGTRLTVL.

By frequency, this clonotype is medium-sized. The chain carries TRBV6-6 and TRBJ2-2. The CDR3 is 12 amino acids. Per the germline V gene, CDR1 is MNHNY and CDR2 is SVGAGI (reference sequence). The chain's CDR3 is CASSQAAGELFF.

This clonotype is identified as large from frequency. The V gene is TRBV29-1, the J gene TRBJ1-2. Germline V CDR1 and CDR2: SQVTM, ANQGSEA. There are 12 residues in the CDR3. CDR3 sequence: CSVDRANYGYTF.

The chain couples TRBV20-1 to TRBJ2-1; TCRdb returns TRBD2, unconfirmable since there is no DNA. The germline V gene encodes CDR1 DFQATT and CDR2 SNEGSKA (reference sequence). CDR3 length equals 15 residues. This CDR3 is CSERGAREGRNEQFF.

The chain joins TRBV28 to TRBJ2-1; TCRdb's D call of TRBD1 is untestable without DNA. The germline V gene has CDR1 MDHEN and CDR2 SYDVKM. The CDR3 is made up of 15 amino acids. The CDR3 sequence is CASSLRQGVHNEQFF.

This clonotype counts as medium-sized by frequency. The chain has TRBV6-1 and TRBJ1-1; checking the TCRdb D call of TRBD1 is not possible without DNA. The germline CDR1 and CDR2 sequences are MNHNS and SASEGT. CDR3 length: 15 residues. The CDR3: CASSDHRGGNTEAFF.

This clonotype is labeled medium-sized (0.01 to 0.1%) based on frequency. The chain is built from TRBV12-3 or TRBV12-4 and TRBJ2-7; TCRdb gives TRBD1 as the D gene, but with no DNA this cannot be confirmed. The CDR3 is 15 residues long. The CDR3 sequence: CASSLLLTGGYEQYF.

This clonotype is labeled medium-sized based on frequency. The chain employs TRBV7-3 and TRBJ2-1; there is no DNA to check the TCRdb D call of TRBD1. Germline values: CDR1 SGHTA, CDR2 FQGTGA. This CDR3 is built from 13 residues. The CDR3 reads CASSVEGGDEQFF.

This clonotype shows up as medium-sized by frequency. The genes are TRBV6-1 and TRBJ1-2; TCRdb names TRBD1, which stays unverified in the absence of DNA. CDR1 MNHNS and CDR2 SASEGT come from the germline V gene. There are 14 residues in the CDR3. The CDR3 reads CASSELGGLYGYTF.

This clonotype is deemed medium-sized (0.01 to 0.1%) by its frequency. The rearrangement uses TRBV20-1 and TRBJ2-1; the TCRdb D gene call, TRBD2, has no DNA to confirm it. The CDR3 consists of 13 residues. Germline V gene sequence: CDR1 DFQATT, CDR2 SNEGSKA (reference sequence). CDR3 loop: CSARDRLVSEQFF.

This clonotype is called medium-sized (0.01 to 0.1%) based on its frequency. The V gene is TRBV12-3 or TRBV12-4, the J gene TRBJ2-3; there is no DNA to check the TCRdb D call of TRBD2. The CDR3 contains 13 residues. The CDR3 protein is CASSLGAGDTQYF.

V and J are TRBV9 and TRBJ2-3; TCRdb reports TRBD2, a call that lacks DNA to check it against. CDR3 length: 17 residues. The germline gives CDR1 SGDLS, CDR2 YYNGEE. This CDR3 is CASSVDVRGSLTDTQYF.

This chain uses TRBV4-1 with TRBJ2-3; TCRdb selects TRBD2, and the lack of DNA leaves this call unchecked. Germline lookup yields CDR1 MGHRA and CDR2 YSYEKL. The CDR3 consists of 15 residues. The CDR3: CASSQTSGRTDTQYF.

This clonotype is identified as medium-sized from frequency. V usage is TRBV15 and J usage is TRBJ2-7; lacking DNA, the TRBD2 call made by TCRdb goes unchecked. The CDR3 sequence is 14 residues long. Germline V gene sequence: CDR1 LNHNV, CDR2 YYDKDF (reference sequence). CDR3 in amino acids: CATSRRDFPGEQYF.

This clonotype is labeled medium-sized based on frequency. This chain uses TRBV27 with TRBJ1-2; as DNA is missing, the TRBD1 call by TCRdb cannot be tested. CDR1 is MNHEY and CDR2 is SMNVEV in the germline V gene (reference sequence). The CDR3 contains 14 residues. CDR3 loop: CASSSGQGLYGYTF.